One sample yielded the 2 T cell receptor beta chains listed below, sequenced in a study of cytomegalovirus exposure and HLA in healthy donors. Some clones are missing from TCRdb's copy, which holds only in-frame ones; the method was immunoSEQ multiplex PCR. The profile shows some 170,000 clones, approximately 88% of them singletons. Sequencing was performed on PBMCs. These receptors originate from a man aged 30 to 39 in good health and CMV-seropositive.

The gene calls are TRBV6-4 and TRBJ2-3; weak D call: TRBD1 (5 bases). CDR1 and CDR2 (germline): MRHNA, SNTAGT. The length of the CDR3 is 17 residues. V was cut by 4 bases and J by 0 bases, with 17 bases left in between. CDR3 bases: TGTGCCAGCAGTGTTGGCAGGGCCACTGCTAGCACAGATACGCAGTATTTT. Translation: CASSVGRATASTDTQYF.

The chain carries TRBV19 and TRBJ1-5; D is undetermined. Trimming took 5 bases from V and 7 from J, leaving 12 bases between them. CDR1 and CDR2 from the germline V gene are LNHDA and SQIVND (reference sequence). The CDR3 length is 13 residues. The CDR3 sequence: CASSPLSRQPQHF. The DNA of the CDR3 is TGTGCCAGTAGTCCCCTTAGTCGGCAGCCCCAGCATTTT.